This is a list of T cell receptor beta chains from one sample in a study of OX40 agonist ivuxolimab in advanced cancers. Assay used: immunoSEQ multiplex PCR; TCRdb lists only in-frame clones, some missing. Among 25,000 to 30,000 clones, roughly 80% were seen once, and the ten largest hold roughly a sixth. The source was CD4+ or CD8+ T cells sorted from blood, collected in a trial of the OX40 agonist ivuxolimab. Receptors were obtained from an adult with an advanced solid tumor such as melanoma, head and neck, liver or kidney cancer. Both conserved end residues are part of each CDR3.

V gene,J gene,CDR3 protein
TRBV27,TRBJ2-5,CASSLERDQETQYF
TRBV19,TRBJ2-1,CASSPTLAGGPYNEQFF
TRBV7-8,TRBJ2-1,CASSLVKYNEQFF
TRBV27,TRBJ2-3,CASSKTGPTDTQYF
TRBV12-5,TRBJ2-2,CASAPRSWELFF
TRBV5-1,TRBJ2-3,CASSFWGQEYTDTQYF
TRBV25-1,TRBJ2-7,CASGYRGSGEQYF
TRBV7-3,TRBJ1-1,CASSLGLGTEAFF
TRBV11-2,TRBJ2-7,CASFGGGEQYF
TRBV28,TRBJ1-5,CASSPLGDQPQHF
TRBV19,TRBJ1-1,CASSIGGNTEAFF
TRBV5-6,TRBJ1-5,CASSLGQGLNQPQHF
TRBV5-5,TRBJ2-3,CASSLDVTDTQYF
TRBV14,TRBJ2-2,CASSQERVTGELFF
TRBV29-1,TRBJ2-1,CSATLREQFF
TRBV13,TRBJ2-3,CASSFGTGANTDTQYF
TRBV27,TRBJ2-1,CASSLRGNEQFF
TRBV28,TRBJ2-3,CASSFTGTPLQYF
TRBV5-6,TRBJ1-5,CASSLGSVKPQHF
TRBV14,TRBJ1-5,CASSQEGSAQPQHF
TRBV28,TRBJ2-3,CASSPGLVGGGTDTQYF
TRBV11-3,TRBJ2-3,CASSLDRGSFTDTQYF
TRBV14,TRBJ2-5,CASSQWNAPQETQYF
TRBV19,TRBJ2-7,CASSMGEVGYEQYF
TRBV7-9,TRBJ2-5,CASSFASGANQETQYF
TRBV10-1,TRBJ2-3,CASSDAGLRSDTQYF
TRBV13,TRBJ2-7,CASSIWTGAYEQYF
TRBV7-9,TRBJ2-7,CAGGTGNNEQYF
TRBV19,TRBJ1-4,CASSRDRGTNEKLFF
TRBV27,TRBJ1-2,CASSSGVGGYTF